This T cell receptor beta chain comes out of a study of T cells after yellow fever vaccination (dated by TCRdb to the late 2010s). Regarding the complete study: Libraries from fractions with low cell numbers were prepared with the SMART-Seq v4 Ultra Low Input RNA kit. To follow T-cell clones before and after primary and booster YFV17D yellow fever vaccination, bulk TCR alpha and beta repertoires were sequenced over time. Two healthy male donors made up the cohort, one aged 18 to 29 years and the other aged 30 to 40 years. Bulk PBMC replicates and cell subsets were isolated from blood drawn at multiple timepoints before and after both primary and secondary immunization. The paper as a whole reports these results and caveats: Computational filtering was required because FACS-sorted repertoires could contain abundant contaminating clonotypes from the bulk population. A small fraction of clonotypes appeared in both the CD4 and CD8 compartments, likely as a result of convergent recombination. Only a couple of donors were included in the study, so the extent to which the findings can be generalized is limited. The secondary T-cell response was found to be weaker but faster than the primary response, with a peak reached on day 5 rather than on day 15. After the booster, most clones that had expanded after primary vaccination were detected again (approximately 96% of CD4 and more than 85% of CD8), suggesting broad maintenance of memory.

Sequencing was carried out with an Illumina NovaSeq 6000. TCR cDNA was synthesized by 5'RACE template switching, through which a universal primer site and unique molecular identifiers were introduced. cDNA synthesis was primed from both the TCR alpha and TCR beta constant segments. Libraries were amplified in two PCR steps, with sample barcodes and sequencing adapters added in the second step. Sequencing of the libraries was done on either Illumina HiSeq 2500 (2x100 bp) or NovaSeq (2x150 bp). Per the original workflow: Reads were demultiplexed and collapsed into UMI consensus sequences with MIGEC, and V(D)J alignment was performed with MiXCR. Using edgeR on replicate PBMC samples, clonotypes were called vaccine-responding if FDR was below 0.01 and the log2 fold change was above 5 up to day 15. Each bulk clonotype was labeled CD4 or CD8 based on which sequenced repertoire, CD4 or CD8, contained the clonotype at higher abundance. The public reads were run again by TCRdb, first through fastp at Q25 and then through MiXCR, and only productive beta chains were kept. A single entry per CDR3 protein holds the most common genes and DNA from its merged rows. V and J calls and clone size were set by TCRdb, not the authors. The sample profile shows 85,000 to 100,000 distinct CDR3 sequences; about 6% of them were found once. The ten largest clones add up to about 38% of the sample.

This clonotype was observed many times. The antigen it recognizes is unknown. Base qualities are not provided; no much larger clone lies one nucleotide away. The germline V gene yields MGHRA for CDR1 and YSYEKL for CDR2. The CDR3 measures 17 amino acids from cysteine to phenylalanine. The sequence is cut down to CDR3 DNA, 51 bases in frame from base 1. After removal of 1 base from V and 5 bases from J, the junction retains 9 bases not matched to a gene. What this sample's treatment or condition label stands for: live attenuated yellow fever vaccine strain. PBMCs were isolated from peripheral blood using a standard Ficoll-Paque protocol. Dynabeads CD4 and CD8 positive selection kits were used to isolate the CD4 and CD8 T-cell fractions. RNA was extracted with TriZol from bulk PBMCs, CD4 and CD8 fractions, and dextramer-positive and dextramer-negative fractions.

The material sequenced was CD8+ T cells sorted from PBMCs, taken 10 days after the yellow fever booster vaccination. This receptor was identified in a man younger than 30 who received the YFV17D yellow fever vaccine. The chain was built from TRBV4-1 and TRBJ2-3, with 10 junctional bases fitting TRBD2. The base sequence is TGCGCCAGCAGCCAAGTAGAAGCGGGGGGGCCCGGAGATACGCAGTATTTT. The translation is CASSQVEAGGPGDTQYF.